This TCR beta chain was profiled in a study of cytomegalovirus exposure and HLA in healthy donors. This CDR3 is 17 amino acids long. Germline CDR1 is SGHRS and CDR2 is YFSETQ. V lost 0 bases, J lost 7 bases, and 12 bases stayed unmatched. In nominal health when sampled, donors likely had unrecorded immune exposures nonetheless. Vbeta (60) and Jbeta (13) primers were used in the PCR. Repertoires were generated with immunoSEQ multiplex PCR, while TCRdb's copy carries only in-frame clones and drops some. Among 170,000 or so clones listed, about 78% were seen once. Sequencing was done on a sample of PBMCs. The genes are TRBV5-1 and TRBJ2-2; 7 nucleotides agree with TRBD1. This receptor was taken from a man between 35 and 55 years old in good health and CMV-seronegative. The CDR3 here is CASSLGLQGRRDGELFF. In DNA, the CDR3 is TGCGCCAGCAGCTTGGGCCTACAGGGGAGAAGGGACGGGGAGCTGTTTTTT.